These T cell receptor beta chains were read from a single sample in a study of shared clonotypes between healthy human individuals. Profiling relied on immunoSEQ multiplex PCR, and the TCRdb table lists in-frame clones only, not all of them. The sample shows about 560,000 clones, roughly 79% of them seen only once. Sequencing was carried out using PBMCs. The origin of the receptors is a woman aged 35 to 49 in good health. Some clones in this sample may be carry-over from other donors' samples. CDR3s include the opening cysteine and the closing phenylalanine or tryptophan. The D gene is left open where the match is weak. Some rows mark clone size as missing; the rest say once, few, many or name a class of expanded clone.

CDR3nt: TGTGCCAGCAGCCCACCTAGCACAGATACGCAGTATTTT; CDR3aa: CASSPPSTDTQYF; d_gene: NA; abundance: NA; v_gene: TRBV7-9; j_gene: TRBJ2-3
CDR3nt: TGCGCCAGCAGCCAATCTGTCGAAAAGACCCAGTACTTC; CDR3aa: CASSQSVEKTQYF; d_gene: NA; abundance: few; v_gene: TRBV4-3; j_gene: TRBJ2-5
CDR3nt: TGTGCCAGCAGTGTGGCGGCCCGGAATGAGCAGTTCTTC; CDR3aa: CASSVAARNEQFF; d_gene: NA; abundance: few; v_gene: TRBV6-1; j_gene: TRBJ2-1
CDR3nt: TGTGCCAGTCAACGACGGGAGCTCTCCTACGAGCAGTACTTC; CDR3aa: CASQRRELSYEQYF; d_gene: NA; abundance: once; v_gene: TRBV7-8; j_gene: TRBJ2-7
CDR3nt: TGTGCCAGCAGTTCACAGGGGGCCCAAGAGACCCAGTACTTC; CDR3aa: CASSSQGAQETQYF; d_gene: TRBD1; abundance: NA; v_gene: TRBV6-9; j_gene: TRBJ2-5
CDR3nt: TGTGCCAGCAGCCCGGGACTAGCGGGAGGAACGCAGTATTTT; CDR3aa: CASSPGLAGGTQYF; d_gene: TRBD2; abundance: NA; v_gene: TRBV7-3; j_gene: TRBJ2-3
CDR3nt: TGTGCCAGCAGCTTAAGAGGAGGCGGCGACCAGTACTTC; CDR3aa: CASSLRGGGDQYF; d_gene: NA; abundance: NA; v_gene: TRBV7-6; j_gene: TRBJ2-5
CDR3nt: TGTGCCAGCAGCGTAGCCCCGCGAGGGAGCTCCTACAATGAGCAGTTCTTC; CDR3aa: CASSVAPRGSSYNEQFF; d_gene: NA; abundance: NA; v_gene: TRBV9; j_gene: TRBJ2-1
CDR3nt: TGTGCCAGCAGCTGGGCCGGGGGGCCCGTCGAGCAGTACTTC; CDR3aa: CASSWAGGPVEQYF; d_gene: NA; abundance: NA; v_gene: TRBV5-4; j_gene: TRBJ2-7
CDR3nt: TGTGCCAGCAGTTACTCCGGGTCGCCGGGAGAAGCTTTCTTT; CDR3aa: CASSYSGSPGEAFF; d_gene: NA; abundance: NA; v_gene: TRBV6-6; j_gene: TRBJ1-1
CDR3nt: TGTGCCAGCAGTGGACTAGCAGATACGCAGTATTTT; CDR3aa: CASSGLADTQYF; d_gene: TRBD2; abundance: NA; v_gene: TRBV28; j_gene: TRBJ2-3
CDR3nt: TGTGCCAGCAGTTTTCTGGGGGGCGCGTCCTACAATGAGCAGTTCTTC; CDR3aa: CASSFLGGASYNEQFF; d_gene: NA; abundance: NA; v_gene: TRBV28; j_gene: TRBJ2-1
CDR3nt: TGTGCCAGCAGCTTAGTCCGGGAGAGCTCCTACAATGAGCAGTTCTTC; CDR3aa: CASSLVRESSYNEQFF; d_gene: NA; abundance: NA; v_gene: TRBV7-9; j_gene: TRBJ2-1
CDR3nt: TGTGCTAGCAGCTTAGCCAGCAGGGCAGGAGAGACCCAGTACTTC; CDR3aa: CASSLASRAGETQYF; d_gene: NA; abundance: NA; v_gene: TRBV7-7; j_gene: TRBJ2-5
CDR3nt: TGTGCCAGCAGTTACTGGGGTTCGAGTACCCAGCCCCAGCATTTT; CDR3aa: CASSYWGSSTQPQHF; d_gene: NA; abundance: NA; v_gene: TRBV6-6; j_gene: TRBJ1-5
CDR3nt: TGTGCCAGTAGTACTCCACAGGGTACGGCTTTCTTT; CDR3aa: CASSTPQGTAFF; d_gene: NA; abundance: NA; v_gene: TRBV19; j_gene: TRBJ1-1
CDR3nt: TGTGCCAGCAGCCGAGGACAGGAGGGAACCACAGATACGCAGTATTTT; CDR3aa: CASSRGQEGTTDTQYF; d_gene: NA; abundance: NA; v_gene: TRBV11-3; j_gene: TRBJ2-3
CDR3nt: TGTGCCAGCAGTAGAGGCCCCTACAATGAGCAGTTCTTC; CDR3aa: CASSRGPYNEQFF; d_gene: NA; abundance: NA; v_gene: TRBV6-5; j_gene: TRBJ2-1
CDR3nt: TGTGCCAGCACTCCCCGACTAGCGCCTAGCACAGATACGCAGTATTTT; CDR3aa: CASTPRLAPSTDTQYF; d_gene: TRBD2; abundance: once; v_gene: TRBV7-8; j_gene: TRBJ2-3
CDR3nt: TGTGCCAGCAGCTTGGGGACAGCTCCCACAACTAATGAAAAACTGTTTTTT; CDR3aa: CASSLGTAPTTNEKLFF; d_gene: NA; abundance: once; v_gene: TRBV5-4; j_gene: TRBJ1-4
CDR3nt: TGTGCCAGCAGCTCGGGTCTGGCAGGAAACACCATACATTTT; CDR3aa: CASSSGLAGNTIHF; d_gene: NA; abundance: NA; v_gene: TRBV7-6; j_gene: TRBJ1-3
CDR3nt: TGTGCCAGCAGCCCCGGGTTTCAAAAACTGTTTTTT; CDR3aa: CASSPGFQKLFF; d_gene: NA; abundance: NA; v_gene: TRBV7-8; j_gene: TRBJ1-4
CDR3nt: TGTGCCAGCAGCCTAACAGGGCATGTGGGGCCCCTCCTAAACAATGAGCAGTTCTTC; CDR3aa: CASSLTGHVGPLLNNEQFF; d_gene: NA; abundance: NA; v_gene: TRBV7-2; j_gene: TRBJ2-1
CDR3nt: TGTGCCAGCAGCTTAGTCGGGACAGGGGACCGCTCATCTGGCTACACCTTC; CDR3aa: CASSLVGTGDRSSGYTF; d_gene: TRBD1; abundance: NA; v_gene: TRBV7-2; j_gene: TRBJ1-2
CDR3nt: TGTGCCAGCAGCATAGGGACAAGCAGCAATCAGCCCCAGCATTTT; CDR3aa: CASSIGTSSNQPQHF; d_gene: NA; abundance: NA; v_gene: TRBV5-8; j_gene: TRBJ1-5
CDR3nt: TGTGCTAGTGGCAGGGCCCCCGGGACAGAAGGAAGTGGTACTGAAGCTTTCTTT; CDR3aa: CASGRAPGTEGSGTEAFF; d_gene: TRBD1; abundance: NA; v_gene: TRBV12-5; j_gene: TRBJ1-1
CDR3nt: TGCGCCAGCAGCCTGAGCGGGAGAGGCTCAGATACGCAGTATTTT; CDR3aa: CASSLSGRGSDTQYF; d_gene: TRBD2; abundance: NA; v_gene: TRBV5-1; j_gene: TRBJ2-3
CDR3nt: TGTGCCAGCAGCTTTTATCTAGCCCACTACGAGCAGTACTTC; CDR3aa: CASSFYLAHYEQYF; d_gene: NA; abundance: NA; v_gene: TRBV7-9; j_gene: TRBJ2-7
CDR3nt: TGTGCCAGCAGCTTACAAGGGGGACCTACCTACGAGCAGTACTTC; CDR3aa: CASSLQGGPTYEQYF; d_gene: NA; abundance: few; v_gene: TRBV7-9; j_gene: TRBJ2-7
CDR3nt: TGTGCCAGCTCAAGCGGGGTTGGCGCCTACGAGCAGTACTTC; CDR3aa: CASSSGVGAYEQYF; d_gene: TRBD2; abundance: once; v_gene: TRBV7-6; j_gene: TRBJ2-7
CDR3nt: TGTGCCTGGAGTGTAGGAACAGGGGGAAGCAATCAGCCCCAGCATTTT; CDR3aa: CAWSVGTGGSNQPQHF; d_gene: TRBD1; abundance: once; v_gene: TRBV30; j_gene: TRBJ1-5
CDR3nt: TGTGCCAGCAGCTTGATTAGTCAGCAGAACTATGGCTACACCTTC; CDR3aa: CASSLISQQNYGYTF; d_gene: NA; abundance: NA; v_gene: TRBV5-4; j_gene: TRBJ1-2
CDR3nt: TGCAGCGTTGAAGTGGCCGACACCATATATTTT; CDR3aa: CSVEVADTIYF; d_gene: NA; abundance: few; v_gene: TRBV29-1; j_gene: TRBJ1-3
CDR3nt: TGCAGCGACTGGGGGCAACAGGGGGCAGACTATGGCTACACCTTC; CDR3aa: CSDWGQQGADYGYTF; d_gene: TRBD1; abundance: NA; v_gene: TRBV29-1; j_gene: TRBJ1-2
CDR3nt: TGTGCCAGCAGTCGCTATCAGGGGGCCAACGTCCTGACTTTC; CDR3aa: CASSRYQGANVLTF; d_gene: NA; abundance: once; v_gene: TRBV6-5; j_gene: TRBJ2-6
CDR3nt: TGCAGCGTTGCAGGGACAGGGAACGAAAAACTGTTTTTT; CDR3aa: CSVAGTGNEKLFF; d_gene: TRBD1; abundance: NA; v_gene: TRBV29-1; j_gene: TRBJ1-4
CDR3nt: TGTGCCAGTAGTATCGAGCGAGATCTAGCCAAAAACATTCAGTACTTC; CDR3aa: CASSIERDLAKNIQYF; d_gene: NA; abundance: NA; v_gene: TRBV19; j_gene: TRBJ2-4
CDR3nt: TGTGCCAGCAGGAGGACTAGCGGTAAAGAGACCCAGTACTTC; CDR3aa: CASRRTSGKETQYF; d_gene: TRBD2; abundance: few; v_gene: TRBV2; j_gene: TRBJ2-5
CDR3nt: TGTGCCAGTACCAAAGGCGGAGCCACAGATACGCAGTATTTT; CDR3aa: CASTKGGATDTQYF; d_gene: NA; abundance: NA; v_gene: TRBV19; j_gene: TRBJ2-3
CDR3nt: TGTGCCAGCAGCTTGGGACTAGCGGGAGTAGAGACCCAGTACTTC; CDR3aa: CASSLGLAGVETQYF; d_gene: TRBD2; abundance: NA; v_gene: TRBV11-1; j_gene: TRBJ2-5
CDR3nt: TGTGCCAGCAGTTACTCGAGGTCCCAGGTAGAGACCCAGTACTTC; CDR3aa: CASSYSRSQVETQYF; d_gene: NA; abundance: NA; v_gene: TRBV6-5; j_gene: TRBJ2-5
CDR3nt: TGTGCCAGCAGTTTATTCGGACTAGCGGGAGGCCACGAGCAGTACTTC; CDR3aa: CASSLFGLAGGHEQYF; d_gene: TRBD2; abundance: NA; v_gene: TRBV27; j_gene: TRBJ2-7
CDR3nt: TGTGCCAGCAGCTTAATGGGGGCGAGCGAAAAACTGTTTTTT; CDR3aa: CASSLMGASEKLFF; d_gene: NA; abundance: NA; v_gene: TRBV7-2; j_gene: TRBJ1-4
CDR3nt: TGCAGCGTTGGATTCTACAATGAGCAGTTCTTC; CDR3aa: CSVGFYNEQFF; d_gene: NA; abundance: NA; v_gene: TRBV29-1; j_gene: TRBJ2-1
CDR3nt: TGTGCCACCAGCAGGAGGGACAATCCAGAAGCTTTCTTT; CDR3aa: CATSRRDNPEAFF; d_gene: NA; abundance: NA; v_gene: TRBV15; j_gene: TRBJ1-1
CDR3nt: TGTGCCAGTAGGTACAGGGTTGGATTGGCCTACGAGCAGTACTTC; CDR3aa: CASRYRVGLAYEQYF; d_gene: NA; abundance: NA; v_gene: TRBV19; j_gene: TRBJ2-7
CDR3nt: TGTGCCAGCAGCTTACCCGGGAAGAACACCGGGGAGCTGTTTTTT; CDR3aa: CASSLPGKNTGELFF; d_gene: NA; abundance: NA; v_gene: TRBV7-2; j_gene: TRBJ2-2
CDR3nt: TGCGCCAGCAGCCAATTGGGACCCAGCAATCAGCCCCAGCATTTT; CDR3aa: CASSQLGPSNQPQHF; d_gene: NA; abundance: NA; v_gene: TRBV4-1; j_gene: TRBJ1-5
CDR3nt: TGCAGCGCTCGACTCCAGGGCCCTAATGAAAAACTGTTTTTT; CDR3aa: CSARLQGPNEKLFF; d_gene: NA; abundance: many; v_gene: TRBV29-1; j_gene: TRBJ1-4
CDR3nt: TGTGCCAGCAGCCGCCAGGGGGCCTGGCGGGAGGGGGAAGAGCAGTACTTC; CDR3aa: CASSRQGAWREGEEQYF; d_gene: NA; abundance: once; v_gene: TRBV7-2; j_gene: TRBJ2-7
CDR3nt: TGTGCCAGCAGTTACGAGGCCAGTTCCACCTACGAGCAGTACTTC; CDR3aa: CASSYEASSTYEQYF; d_gene: NA; abundance: NA; v_gene: TRBV6-6; j_gene: TRBJ2-7
CDR3nt: TGTGCCAGTAGGACTAGCGGGCAGAACTCCTACAATGAGCAGTTCTTC; CDR3aa: CASRTSGQNSYNEQFF; d_gene: TRBD2; abundance: NA; v_gene: TRBV19; j_gene: TRBJ2-1
CDR3nt: TGTGCCAGCAGCCCTGGGGACAATGAGCAGTTCTTC; CDR3aa: CASSPGDNEQFF; d_gene: NA; abundance: NA; v_gene: TRBV6-6; j_gene: TRBJ2-1
CDR3nt: TGTGCCAGTAGACCAGGGAGCGGGGCGGTCTACAATGAGCAGTTCTTC; CDR3aa: CASRPGSGAVYNEQFF; d_gene: TRBD2; abundance: NA; v_gene: TRBV19; j_gene: TRBJ2-1
CDR3nt: TGTGCCAGCAGCCCCCAGGGCGGTTGGACTGAAGCTTTCTTT; CDR3aa: CASSPQGGWTEAFF; d_gene: NA; abundance: NA; v_gene: TRBV14; j_gene: TRBJ1-1
CDR3nt: TGTGCCAGCAGTACGGGTGACAGGGGGGTAACAACTAATGAAAAACTGTTTTTT; CDR3aa: CASSTGDRGVTTNEKLFF; d_gene: TRBD1; abundance: NA; v_gene: TRBV28; j_gene: TRBJ1-4
CDR3nt: TGTGCCTGGAGTGAGACAGGGAATCCCACTGAAGCTTTCTTT; CDR3aa: CAWSETGNPTEAFF; d_gene: TRBD1; abundance: NA; v_gene: TRBV30; j_gene: TRBJ1-1
CDR3nt: TGTGCCTCGAACGGACAACTTAGCACAGATACGCAGTATTTT; CDR3aa: CASNGQLSTDTQYF; d_gene: NA; abundance: NA; v_gene: TRBV30; j_gene: TRBJ2-3